Listed below are T cell receptor beta chains from one sample, sequenced in a study of metastatic and nonmetastatic thyroid tumors. TCRdb reassembled clones from the PCR reads with MiXCR. The sample includes some 20,000 clones, 10% to 15% of them seen just once. Specimen: blood. These receptors were taken from a male donor with papillary thyroid cancer or a benign thyroid nodule (not recorded which). Some clones in this sample may be carry-over from other donors' samples. CDR3s include the opening cysteine and the closing phenylalanine or tryptophan. D genes are given only for firm matches. Clone size appears in some rows only: once, few, many, or a class for an expanded clone.

j_gene: TRBJ2-2
abundance: many
d_gene: -
v_gene: TRBV2
CDR3aa: CASTLLDSTGELFF
CDR3nt: TGTGCCAGCACCCTCCTCGACAGCACCGGGGAGCTGTTTTTT

j_gene: TRBJ2-3
abundance: many
d_gene: TRBD1
v_gene: TRBV7-2
CDR3aa: CASSPTTGGAADTQYF
CDR3nt: TGTGCCAGCAGCCCCACTACAGGGGGCGCCGCAGATACGCAGTATTTT

j_gene: TRBJ1-5
abundance: many
d_gene: -
v_gene: TRBV4-1
CDR3aa: CASREAGPGSPQHF
CDR3nt: TGCGCCAGCCGGGAGGCGGGGCCCGGTTCGCCCCAGCATTTT

j_gene: TRBJ2-5
abundance: many
d_gene: -
v_gene: TRBV3-1
CDR3aa: CASSQTQETQYF
CDR3nt: TGTGCCAGCAGCCAGACACAAGAGACCCAGTACTTC

j_gene: TRBJ2-7
abundance: medium-sized
d_gene: TRBD1
v_gene: TRBV19
CDR3aa: CASSIARDRGYEQYF
CDR3nt: TGTGCCAGTAGTATAGCCCGGGACAGGGGCTACGAGCAGTACTTC

j_gene: TRBJ1-1
abundance: medium-sized
d_gene: TRBD1
v_gene: TRBV12-3/TRBV12-4
CDR3aa: CASSWPGQGSTEAFF
CDR3nt: TGTGCCAGCAGTTGGCCAGGACAGGGGTCCACTGAAGCTTTCTTT

j_gene: TRBJ1-2
abundance: few
d_gene: TRBD1
v_gene: TRBV6-6
CDR3aa: CASSYGQGMRDYGYTF
CDR3nt: TGTGCCAGCAGTTACGGACAGGGAATGAGGGACTATGGCTACACCTTC

j_gene: TRBJ2-7
abundance: many
d_gene: -
v_gene: TRBV5-6
CDR3aa: CASSWTGLTDYEQYF
CDR3nt: TGTGCCAGCAGCTGGACCGGGCTGACGGACTACGAGCAGTACTTC

j_gene: TRBJ2-2
abundance: many
d_gene: -
v_gene: TRBV3-1
CDR3aa: CASSRGTRTGELFF
CDR3nt: TGTGCCAGCAGCCGAGGTACTAGGACCGGGGAGCTGTTTTTT

j_gene: TRBJ2-7
abundance: many
d_gene: TRBD1
v_gene: TRBV11-3
CDR3aa: CASSLGFRGTRSYEQYF
CDR3nt: TGTGCCAGCAGCTTAGGTTTCAGGGGGACGAGGTCCTACGAGCAGTACTTC

j_gene: TRBJ2-7
abundance: many
d_gene: TRBD1
v_gene: TRBV5-1
CDR3aa: CASSLGTGTGREQYF
CDR3nt: TGCGCCAGCAGCTTGGGTACCGGGACAGGGAGGGAGCAGTACTTC

j_gene: TRBJ2-1
abundance: many
d_gene: TRBD2
v_gene: TRBV5-1
CDR3aa: CASSLPSGSWSDEQFF
CDR3nt: TGCGCCAGCAGCTTACCTAGCGGGAGTTGGTCGGATGAGCAGTTCTTC

j_gene: TRBJ2-3
abundance: medium-sized
d_gene: TRBD2
v_gene: TRBV6-2/TRBV6-3
CDR3aa: CASSSSGRRPDTQYF
CDR3nt: TGTGCCAGCAGTAGCAGCGGGAGACGGCCAGATACGCAGTATTTT

j_gene: TRBJ2-7
abundance: many
d_gene: -
v_gene: TRBV29-1
CDR3aa: CSVRIGYEQYF
CDR3nt: TGCAGCGTTAGGATTGGCTACGAGCAGTACTTC

j_gene: TRBJ1-2
abundance: once
d_gene: TRBD1
v_gene: TRBV20-1
CDR3aa: CSARDANRGLYGYTF
CDR3nt: TGCAGTGCTAGAGATGCGAACAGGGGGCTATATGGCTACACCTTC

j_gene: TRBJ1-4
abundance: many
d_gene: TRBD1
v_gene: TRBV5-1
CDR3aa: CVSSSGTGGNEKLFF
CDR3nt: TGCGTCAGCAGCTCCGGGACAGGGGGTAATGAAAAACTGTTTTTT

j_gene: TRBJ1-3
abundance: -
d_gene: -
v_gene: TRBV4-3
CDR3aa: CASSQDSGEGYRNTIYF
CDR3nt: TGCGCCAGCAGCCAAGACTCCGGAGAAGGGTATAGAAACACCATATATTTT

j_gene: TRBJ1-1
abundance: many
d_gene: -
v_gene: TRBV24-1
CDR3aa: CATSDFRSTEAFF
CDR3nt: TGTGCCACCAGTGATTTCCGATCCACTGAAGCTTTCTTT

j_gene: TRBJ2-5
abundance: few
d_gene: TRBD1
v_gene: TRBV6-1
CDR3aa: CASSGRYGQGQETQYF
CDR3nt: TGTGCCAGCAGTGGGAGATATGGACAGGGACAAGAGACCCAGTACTTC

j_gene: TRBJ2-7
abundance: few
d_gene: -
v_gene: TRBV6-9
CDR3aa: CASRVAGGEQYF
CDR3nt: TGTGCCAGCAGGGTAGCAGGCGGGGAGCAGTACTTC

j_gene: TRBJ2-3
abundance: many
d_gene: TRBD2
v_gene: TRBV14
CDR3aa: CASSQAGGSQVEYF
CDR3nt: TGTGCCAGCAGCCAAGCGGGAGGGTCTCAAGTGGAGTATTTT

j_gene: TRBJ2-2
abundance: many
d_gene: -
v_gene: TRBV20-1
CDR3aa: CSASSRAEALVTGELFF
CDR3nt: TGCAGTGCATCCTCTCGGGCCGAGGCTTTGGTAACCGGGGAGCTGTTTTTT

j_gene: TRBJ2-3
abundance: many
d_gene: -
v_gene: TRBV28
CDR3aa: CASSKTRASTDTQYF
CDR3nt: TGTGCCAGCAGTAAGACTAGGGCTAGCACAGATACGCAGTATTTT

j_gene: TRBJ2-1
abundance: medium-sized
d_gene: TRBD1
v_gene: TRBV12-3/TRBV12-4
CDR3aa: CASSRQGSSYNEQFF
CDR3nt: TGTGCCAGCAGTCGACAGGGTAGTTCCTACAATGAGCAGTTCTTC